One TCR beta chain is described in this entry. This clone was counted between two and nine times. Its antigen remains undetermined. Base qualities are missing; no much larger clone stands one base away. All of the isolated RNA was reverse transcribed with the High Capacity cDNA Reverse Transcription Kit, so expressed TCRB transcripts were sequenced. Deep immunoSEQ sequencing was applied to naive, central memory and regulatory T cell samples, giving an average of around 3.4 million total reads per sample. Sorted cells were lysed in RLT buffer and RNA was extracted with DNase-treated RNeasy Micro or Mini kits, depending on cell number. To prevent cross-contamination, each cell subset was processed individually, whereas patient and healthy donor samples were processed jointly. The immunoSEQ multiplex PCR was used to amplify TCRB sequences from cDNA, generating 87-bp fragments that spanned the CDR3 region. The amplicons were sequenced using the Illumina HiSeq platform. The paper's processing steps were these. Synthetic template baselines were used to correct PCR bias computationally, reads within Hamming distance 2 were collapsed together, and singletons that could not be merged were discarded. Reads were aligned against IMGT so that V, D and J genes, CDR3 length and insertions or deletions at six rearrangement sites could be assigned. Within each subset, clonotype counts were normalized to sorted cell number, after which true diversity and Gini coefficients were computed with the tcR R package. Repertoire sharing was quantified using the overlap coefficient calculated on TCRB nucleotide sequences. As a proxy for the pre-selection repertoire, out-of-frame TCRB sequences from naive cells were analyzed. This immuneACCESS table, as held by TCRdb, lists in-frame sequences with V and J called but not all clones. Of the missing ones, under half trace to an unresolved V gene in checked studies; the others have no known cause. The V and J calls and the clone size are those of that table, but D and trimming were determined from the DNA. In this sample the table shows 250,000 to 300,000 clones, 13% to 15% of which occur a single time. The top ten constitute more than 0.015% of the sample.

The sample comes from a study of beta chain features in type 1 diabetes (dated by TCRdb to the late 2010s). At the level of the whole study: Mean age, gender distribution, total cell number and subset yield were not different between patients and healthy donors. Across all samples, some 110,000,000 sorted cells were examined, and cell number per subset correlated strongly with RNA yield. Regulatory and stem cell-like memory subsets were obtained from only 8 patients and about 8 healthy donors, while naive and central memory subsets were obtained from all 30 or so donors. In the study, recently diagnosed type 1 diabetes patients and matched healthy donors were compared on the TCRB repertoires of their sorted circulating CD4+ T cell subsets.

Each donor gave one peripheral blood draw, about 100 mL on average, collected into heparinised tubes. A BD FACSAria II was used to sort naive, central memory, regulatory and stem cell-like memory CD4+ T cells with a panel that included CD45RO, CCR7, CD25, CD127, CD95 and CD27. Every sorted population had a purity above 95%. PBMCs were isolated right away by Lymphoprep density gradient centrifugation and were stained directly, without culture. Samples were stained and sorted in pairs, with one healthy donor and one patient per experiment, so that batch effects were minimized. The CDR3 spans 14 residues, from the cysteine through the phenylalanine. Of the read, only the CDR3 DNA is kept; its 42 bases are in frame from base 1. CDR1 and CDR2 (ENHRY, SYGVKD) derive from the germline V gene. V is reduced by 4 bases and J by 4 bases, leaving a spacing of 14 bases between them. What the research found in general, with its limitations: A moderate but significant shortening of TCRB CDR3 length was observed in type 1 diabetes patients in all four CD4+ subsets. Because cDNA was sequenced instead of genomic DNA, activated cells with high expression could be over-represented, although the groups did not differ in activation or CD3 levels. Because the HLA sub-analyses included only small numbers of individuals, any influence of HLA type on TCRB rearrangement was left unresolved. Shorter templates might be favored by PCR, yet because patient and control samples were amplified and corrected together, any such skew would affect both groups equally. Fewer insertions and more nucleotide deletions at VDJ recombination sites were observed in patients with type 1 diabetes, implying thymic rearrangement abnormalities. Naive, central memory and regulatory TCRB repertoires appeared to be more alike among patients than among healthy donors.

The sample consisted of naive CD4+ T cells from blood. The cell subset or site label, as the study defines it: true naive CD4+ T cells. The sequence came from a man aged 25-45 years with type 1 diabetes. The rearrangement combines TRBV10-3 with TRBJ2-7; a weak D assignment points to TRBD2 (5 bases agree). Read as DNA, the sequence is TGTGCCATCAGTGCTAGTGGGAGCGAATACGAGCAGTACTTC. Its coded protein is CAISASGSEYEQYF.